Listed below are T cell receptor beta chains from one sample, sequenced in a study of T-cell memory formation after mild COVID-19. TCRdb reprocessed the 5' RACE reads via MiXCR and lists one record per CDR3 protein. The profile covers 120,000 to 150,000 distinct CDR3 sequences, with around 15% appearing a single time and about 26% taken by the ten largest. The sample consisted of PBMCs or a T cell subset sorted from them (not recorded which). The receptors derive from an adult woman who had mild COVID-19 (a few samples of this study predate the infection). Cell type and time point are not known. CDR3s include the opening cysteine and the closing phenylalanine or tryptophan. D genes are given only for firm matches. The size of a clone is reported for some rows only, either as once, few or many, or as a class for expanded clones.

TRBV7-3	TRBJ2-3	TRBD2	NA	TGTGCCAGCAGCTTCACTAGCGGGGGTACAGATACGCAGTATTTT	CASSFTSGGTDTQYF
TRBV24-1	TRBJ2-7	TRBD1	NA	TGTGCCACCAGTGATTTAAGACAGGGGGTATCCTACGAGCAGTACTTC	CATSDLRQGVSYEQYF
TRBV15	TRBJ2-5	TRBD2	NA	TGTGCCACCAGCAGAGATTCGGCTAGCGGGGATCAAGAGACCCAGTACTTC	CATSRDSASGDQETQYF
TRBV7-6	TRBJ2-1	NA	many	TGTGCCAGCAGCTCCGGGATCCACAATGAGCAGTTCTTC	CASSSGIHNEQFF
TRBV7-9	TRBJ1-1	NA	NA	TGTGCCAGCAGCCCGGAGCTGAACACTGAAGCTTTCTTT	CASSPELNTEAFF
TRBV6-5	TRBJ2-7	NA	NA	TGTGCCAGCAGTTACTCTGGGGGGGCGAAGATCTACGAGCAGTACTTC	CASSYSGGAKIYEQYF
TRBV15	TRBJ2-2	NA	few	TGTGCCACCAGCGAAGGGGGCACCGGGGAGCTGTTTTTT	CATSEGGTGELFF
TRBV2	TRBJ2-1	NA	few	TGTGCCAGCACCCTGGACAACTACAATGAGCAGTTCTTC	CASTLDNYNEQFF
TRBV6-1	TRBJ2-3	NA	NA	TGTGCCAGCAGTGAGCTGTACACAGATACGCAGTATTTT	CASSELYTDTQYF
TRBV7-6	TRBJ1-1	NA	NA	TGTGCCAGCAGCTTAGAGCACGCGGGGACTGAAGCTTTCTTT	CASSLEHAGTEAFF
TRBV11-2	TRBJ2-1	TRBD1	NA	TGTGCCAGCAGCTTAGATCATTTGGGACAGGACAATGAGCAGTTCTTC	CASSLDHLGQDNEQFF
TRBV7-9	TRBJ1-1	TRBD1	NA	TGTGCCAGCAGCACCTACAGGGGGGCGAGGGAAGCTTTCTTT	CASSTYRGAREAFF
TRBV20-1	TRBJ1-1	NA	NA	TGCAGTGCTAGAGATTTCGGAGGGGACACTGAAGCTTTCTTT	CSARDFGGDTEAFF
TRBV14	TRBJ2-1	NA	NA	TGTGCCAGCAGCCCGCACCCGCTTAACTACAATGAGCAGTTCTTC	CASSPHPLNYNEQFF
TRBV11-3	TRBJ2-7	TRBD2	NA	TGTGCCAGCAGCTTAGATCCTCAGAGCGGGAGCCCCTACGAGCAGTACTTC	CASSLDPQSGSPYEQYF
TRBV29-1	TRBJ2-7	TRBD1	NA	TGCAGCGTTACGACAGGGGGGGGTTACGAGCAGTACTTC	CSVTTGGGYEQYF
TRBV6-2/TRBV6-3	TRBJ2-1	TRBD2	once	TGTGCCAGCAGTTACCTAGCGGGAGGTTTTAATGAGCAGTTCTTC	CASSYLAGGFNEQFF
TRBV12-3/TRBV12-4	TRBJ1-1	NA	NA	TGTGCCGTAGGGGGGGCGGGCCTCACTGAAGCTTTCTTT	CAVGGAGLTEAFF
TRBV3-1	TRBJ2-2	TRBD1	few	TGTGCCAGCAGCCAAGTGACAGGGTGGACCGGGGAGCTGTTTTTT	CASSQVTGWTGELFF
TRBV5-1	TRBJ2-5	TRBD2	few	TGCGCCAGCACTACTCTAGCGGGGCAAGAGACCCAGTACTTC	CASTTLAGQETQYF
TRBV30	TRBJ2-3	NA	NA	TGTGCCTGGACTAGCACCAGCACAGATACGCAGTATTTT	CAWTSTSTDTQYF
TRBV5-5	TRBJ2-1	NA	many	TGTGCCAGCAGCAGCCACGAGTATAGTGAGCAGTTCTTC	CASSSHEYSEQFF
TRBV7-6	TRBJ2-3	TRBD2	NA	TGTGCCAGCAGCTTAGTTCATTTCCTAGCGGGGGGGCCCAGGTCAGATACGCAGTATTTT	CASSLVHFLAGGPRSDTQYF
TRBV24-1	TRBJ2-2	TRBD2	NA	TGTGCCACCAGTGATCGAGGGACTAGCGGGAGGGCCGCGAACACCGGGGAGCTGTTTTTT	CATSDRGTSGRAANTGELFF
TRBV29-1	TRBJ2-3	TRBD2	NA	TGCAGCGTTGAACCTTGGACTAGCGAATACACAGATACGCAGTATTTT	CSVEPWTSEYTDTQYF
TRBV4-1	TRBJ2-7	TRBD1	NA	TGCGCCAGCTGCCCCGGACAGGGCGTCGACGAGCAGTACTTC	CASCPGQGVDEQYF
TRBV11-2	TRBJ2-5	TRBD1	few	TGTGCCAGCAGCTCCCCGGACAGGGCTCCAGAGACCCAGTACTTC	CASSSPDRAPETQYF
TRBV15	TRBJ1-5	NA	few	TGTGCCACCAGCAGCGCGTTAGCCACGGGCTATCAGCCCCAGCATTTT	CATSSALATGYQPQHF
TRBV7-8	TRBJ2-3	TRBD2	NA	TGTGCCAGCAGCTACCTAGCGGGAGAGTATACTAGCACAGATACGCAGTATTTT	CASSYLAGEYTSTDTQYF
TRBV29-1	TRBJ2-1	NA	NA	TGCAGCGTTGTATTGGCAGGCCCTTGGAATGAGCAGTTCTTC	CSVVLAGPWNEQFF
TRBV11-2	TRBJ2-7	NA	NA	TGTGCCAGCAGCTTAAGCCAGGAGGGCTCCTACGAGCAGTACTTC	CASSLSQEGSYEQYF
TRBV9	TRBJ2-2	NA	NA	TGTGCCAGCAGCGTAGTTATGGGGGCCGGCACCGGGGAGCTGTTTTTT	CASSVVMGAGTGELFF
TRBV5-1	TRBJ1-1	NA	NA	TGCGCCAGCAGGTGGAGGGCGAACACTGAAGCTTTCTTT	CASRWRANTEAFF
TRBV5-4	TRBJ2-1	TRBD2	few	TGTGCCAGCAGCCGCGGTCGCCGGGGGGACTCCTACAATGAGCAGTTCTTC	CASSRGRRGDSYNEQFF
TRBV24-1	TRBJ2-7	NA	few	TGTGCCACCAGTGATTTAAGCGGTCCTTACGAGCAGTACTTC	CATSDLSGPYEQYF
TRBV9	TRBJ2-7	NA	few	TGTGCCAGCAGCGGGACAGTTGCCTCTGGCTACGAGCAGTACTTC	CASSGTVASGYEQYF
TRBV5-1	TRBJ2-3	NA	few	TGCGCCAGCAGCTTGGACGGGAGCACAGATACGCAGTATTTT	CASSLDGSTDTQYF
TRBV30	TRBJ2-2	NA	NA	TGTGCCTCCTGGACTGGCACCGGGGAGCTGTTTTTT	CASWTGTGELFF
TRBV12-3/TRBV12-4	TRBJ1-2	TRBD1	NA	TGTGCCAGCAGTTCACCGCTGACAGGGGGCGAAGGCTACACCTTC	CASSSPLTGGEGYTF
TRBV29-1	TRBJ2-7	TRBD1	NA	TGCAGCGCAGCCGGGACAGGGGTTATTTACGAGCAGTACTTC	CSAAGTGVIYEQYF
TRBV4-1	TRBJ1-2	NA	NA	TGCGCCAGCAGCCAAGGGCAGAATGCTAACTATGGCTACACCTTC	CASSQGQNANYGYTF
TRBV11-2	TRBJ2-7	TRBD2	NA	TGTGCCAGCAGGGCGGGAGGATCCCACGAGCAGTACTTC	CASRAGGSHEQYF
TRBV27	TRBJ2-7	TRBD2	NA	TGTGCCAGTAAAGGGACTAGTACCTACGAGCAGTACTTC	CASKGTSTYEQYF
TRBV6-2/TRBV6-3	TRBJ2-7	TRBD2	few	TGTGCCAGCACCTCGGGACTAGCGGGATACGAGCAGTACTTC	CASTSGLAGYEQYF
TRBV7-9	TRBJ1-2	TRBD1	NA	TGTGCCAGCAGCCCTGGGACAGGGTATGACTACACCTTC	CASSPGTGYDYTF
TRBV6-1	TRBJ2-7	NA	NA	TGTGCCAGCAGTGTCGGGACTTCCTACGAGCAGTACTTC	CASSVGTSYEQYF
TRBV11-2	TRBJ2-1	TRBD1	NA	TGTGCCAGCAGCTTAGGGGACAGGGTATTCTACAATGAGCAGTTCTTC	CASSLGDRVFYNEQFF
TRBV2	TRBJ1-1	NA	few	TGTGCCAGCAGTTTCGCTACGTTGAACACTGAAGCTTTCTTT	CASSFATLNTEAFF
TRBV4-3	TRBJ1-2	TRBD1	NA	TGCGCCAGCAGCCAAGGATGGACAGGGAACTATGGCTACACCTTC	CASSQGWTGNYGYTF
TRBV5-1	TRBJ2-7	NA	many	TGCGCCAGCAGCTTGGAAGCTCAACAGGGAAGGTACGCTTCAGAGCAGTACTTC	CASSLEAQQGRYASEQYF
TRBV7-9	TRBJ2-6	NA	NA	TGTGCCAGCAGGGGGGATTTGGGTCCGGTTGGAGCCAACGTCCTGACTTTC	CASRGDLGPVGANVLTF
TRBV6-4	TRBJ2-1	NA	NA	TGTGCCAGCAGCGGATTTGGGGGGGCAGTGCTTAATGAGCAGTTCTTC	CASSGFGGAVLNEQFF
TRBV4-3	TRBJ2-1	NA	NA	TGCGCCAGCAGCCAAGAAGGGTTTGGCGGGACTGATGAGCAGTTCTTC	CASSQEGFGGTDEQFF
TRBV7-2	TRBJ2-5	NA	many	TGTGCCAGCAGCTTAAATTCTCGGTGGGCAGAGACCCAGTACTTC	CASSLNSRWAETQYF